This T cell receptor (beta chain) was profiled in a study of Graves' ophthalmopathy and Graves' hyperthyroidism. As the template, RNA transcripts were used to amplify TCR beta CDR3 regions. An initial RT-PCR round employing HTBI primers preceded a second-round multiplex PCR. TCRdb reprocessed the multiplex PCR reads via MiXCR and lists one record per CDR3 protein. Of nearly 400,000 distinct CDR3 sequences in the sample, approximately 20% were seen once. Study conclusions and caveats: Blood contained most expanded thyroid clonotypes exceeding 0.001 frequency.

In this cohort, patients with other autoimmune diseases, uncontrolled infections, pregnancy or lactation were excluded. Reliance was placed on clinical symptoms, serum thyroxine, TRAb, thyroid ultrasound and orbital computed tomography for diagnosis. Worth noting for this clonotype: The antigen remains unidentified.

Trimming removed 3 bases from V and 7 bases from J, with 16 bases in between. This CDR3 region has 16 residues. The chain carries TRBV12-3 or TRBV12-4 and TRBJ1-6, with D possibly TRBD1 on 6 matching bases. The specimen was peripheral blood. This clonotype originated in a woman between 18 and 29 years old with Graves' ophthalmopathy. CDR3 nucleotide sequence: TGTGCCAGCAGTTTCCGGCGGGGGGGGCAGAATTCACCCCTCCACTTT. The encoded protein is CASSFRRGGQNSPLHF.